A single sample is the source of the 28 T cell receptor beta chains below, sequenced in a study of shared T cell receptors in the human thymus. The assay was immunoSEQ multiplex PCR, and TCRdb's table has in-frame clones only and misses some. Here the sample spans roughly 410,000 clones, roughly 94% being singletons. Sequencing used thymocytes. Every receptor here comes from a human donor.

The V gene is TRBV13, the J gene TRBJ2-7; 8 positions agree with TRBD2. The V gene's germline CDR1 is PRHDT and CDR2 FYEKMQ (reference sequence). The trim removed 5 bases at V and 10 bases at J, leaving 10 bases unmatched. The CDR3 runs to 13 residues. This CDR3 is CASSPPSGLIQYF. The CDR3 coding sequence is TGTGCCAGCAGCCCTCCTAGCGGGCTGATTCAGTACTTC.

V and J are TRBV5-4 and TRBJ1-2; D is unresolved. V dropped 5 bases and J dropped 5 bases, with 22 bases sitting between them. Germline V gene data show CDR1 as SGHNT and CDR2 as YYREEE (reference sequence). The CDR3 runs to 16 residues. This CDR3 is CASRRVGKEISYGYTF. CDR3 sequence (DNA): TGTGCCAGCAGAAGGGTAGGAAAGGAGATTTCTTATGGCTACACCTTC.

The DNA for the CDR3 is TGTGCCAGCAGGGAGGCCGGGGAGCTGTTTTTT. It yields the protein CASREAGELFF. V usage is TRBV6-1 and J usage is TRBJ2-2; possibly TRBD2 for D (5 bases). CDR3 size: 11 residues. Germline-derived CDR1 and CDR2 are MNHNS and SASEGT. V dropped 6 bases and J dropped 6 bases, with 5 bases sitting between them.

The chain employs TRBV29-1 and TRBJ2-4; the D is unclear. The CDR3 is 10 amino acids. Germline loops: CDR1 SQVTM, CDR2 ANQGSEA. The CDR3 is CTLVMNIQYF. CDR3 nucleotides: TGCACCCTTGTGATGAACATTCAGTACTTC.

This clone was seen a single time. The J gene is TRBJ2-3, the V gene TRBV5-1, with D perhaps TRBD2 (6 bases). The CDR3 spans 17 residues. Between the trimmed V and J ends, which lost 2 bases and 0 bases, there was a span of 16 bases. CDR1 is SGHRS and CDR2 is YFSETQ in the germline V gene. CDR3 residues: CASSFLQRLVSTDTQYF. For the CDR3, the DNA is TGCGCCAGCAGCTTCCTACAGCGACTAGTCAGCACAGATACGCAGTATTTT.

CDR3 bases: TGTGCCAGCAGTGAAGCTGGTTTATACGGCTACACCTTC. Its translation: CASSEAGLYGYTF. This chain connects TRBV6-1 to TRBJ1-2; D is unresolved. The V end was cut by 0 bases, the J end by 8 bases, with 10 bases between. The CDR3 is 13 residues long. Germline V gene lookup returns CDR1 MNHNS and CDR2 SASEGT.

This clone occurred once. This chain uses TRBV28 with TRBJ2-5, with TRBD2 as a possible D gene (6 bases). With 3 bases removed from V and 5 bases from J, the gap between germline ends came to 13 bases. The germline V gene encodes CDR1 MDHEN and CDR2 SYDVKM. The CDR3 consists of 14 residues. The CDR3: CASSFAGTRETQYF. The CDR3 DNA follows: TGTGCCAGCAGTTTTGCGGGAACCCGGGAGACCCAGTACTTC.

The chain links TRBV11-2 to TRBJ2-7; D may be TRBD1 or TRBD2 (5 bases each). The CDR3 contains 16 residues. Germline loops: CDR1 SGHAT, CDR2 FQNNGV. Trimming stripped 4 bases from V and 2 bases from J, with 18 bases between. Here the CDR3 reads CASSSIVRDGPYEQYF. The CDR3 DNA sequence: TGTGCCAGCAGCTCAATCGTTAGGGACGGACCCTACGAGCAGTACTTC.

The chain recombines TRBV5-6 with TRBJ2-1; D is possibly TRBD2 (5 bases). V gave up 4 bases and J gave up 0 bases, with 14 bases separating them. This CDR3 spans 16 amino acids. In germline, CDR1 is SGHDT, CDR2 YYEEEE. The CDR3 DNA reads TGTGCCAGCAGCCTAGGTGGGGAGATCTCCTACAATGAGCAGTTCTTC. It translates to CASSLGGEISYNEQFF.

The chain combines TRBV15 with TRBJ2-7; TRBD1 matches 12 bases. Trimming cost V 3 bases and J 6 bases; bases outside gene matches: 12. Per germline, CDR1 LNHNV and CDR2 YYDKDF (reference sequence). The CDR3 covers 17 residues. CDR3 coding DNA: TGTGCCACCAGCAGCCATTGGGACAGGGGGCTGTTGTGCGAGCAGTACTTC. Its translation is CATSSHWDRGLLCEQYF.

This sequence joins TRBV5-1 and TRBJ2-7, with a weak D call TRBD2 (6 bases). CDR1 is SGHRS and CDR2 is YFSETQ in the germline V gene. This CDR3 contains 15 residues. Trimming took 4 bases from V and 3 from J, leaving 17 bases between them. The CDR3 loop reads CASSRSSGTRYEQYF. The CDR3 DNA sequence: TGCGCCAGCAGCCGGAGTTCCGGGACTCGCTACGAGCAGTACTTC.

The V and J genes are TRBV4-1 and TRBJ2-6; no definite D call. Germline CDR1 MGHRA, CDR2 YSYEKL. Deletions cut 0 bases from V and 4 bases from J, with 13 bases between. The CDR3 contains 17 residues. As DNA, the CDR3 is TGCGCCAGCAGCCAAGAGGTGGCCCTCTCGGGGGCCAACGTCCTGACTTTC. This gives the protein CASSQEVALSGANVLTF.

This clone has just one count. This rearrangement joins TRBV6-5 to TRBJ2-3, with 10 bases matching TRBD1. The germline V gene encodes CDR1 MNHEY and CDR2 SVGAGI. This CDR3 comprises 14 residues. After removal of 5 bases from V and 7 bases from J, the junction contained 6 bases not matched to a gene. DNA for the CDR3: TGTGCCAGCAGTGCCCGGGACAGGGGATATACGCAGTATTTT. This gives the protein CASSARDRGYTQYF.

The V gene is TRBV15, the J gene TRBJ1-1; D is unresolved. The germline V gene encodes CDR1 LNHNV and CDR2 YYDKDF (reference sequence). The CDR3 totals 14 residues. Trimming shortened V by 1 base and J by 0 bases, and 6 bases separated the two germline ends. CDR3 bases: TGTGCCACCAGCAGAGTCCGGATGAACACTGAAGCTTTCTTT. Residues: CATSRVRMNTEAFF.

As DNA, the CDR3 is TGCGCCAGCAGCCAAGGAGGGGATGGCGGGAGGGTCCACGAGCAGTACTTC. This gives the protein CASSQGGDGGRVHEQYF. The V gene is TRBV4-1, the J gene TRBJ2-7; 9 bases line up with TRBD2. CDR3 length equals 17 residues. In germline, CDR1 is MGHRA, CDR2 YSYEKL. Unmatched junction bases numbered 12, after V lost 1 base and J lost 5 bases.

The chain carries TRBV18 and TRBJ1-1, with no clear D. V dropped 1 base and J dropped 1 base, with 7 bases sitting between them. The length of the CDR3 is 14 residues. The germline gives CDR1 KGHSH, CDR2 LQKENI. DNA for the CDR3: TGTGCCAGCTCACCACTGTTTGCGAACACTGAAGCTTTCTTT. Translation gives CASSPLFANTEAFF.

The J gene is TRBJ1-3, the V gene TRBV27; 7 positions match TRBD1. Germline CDR1 and CDR2: MNHEY and SMNVEV (reference sequence). J was trimmed by 4 bases and V by 6 bases; bases with no gene match: 12. This CDR3 comprises 16 residues. The CDR3 reads CASRPGGQVAGNTIYF. DNA of the CDR3: TGTGCCAGCAGGCCCGGCGGACAGGTTGCCGGAAACACCATATATTTT.

V is TRBV5-5 and J is TRBJ2-5; a weak D match, TRBD2 (5 bases). This CDR3 has 14 amino acids. The ends were cut back, 1 base at V and 3 bases at J, with 10 bases in the middle. Germline CDR1 is SGHKS and CDR2 is YYEKEE (reference sequence). CDR3 in amino acids: CASSLPGAEETQYF. For the CDR3, the DNA is TGTGCCAGCAGCTTGCCTGGAGCGGAAGAGACCCAGTACTTC.

This rearrangement joins TRBV28 to TRBJ2-7; the match to TRBD1 covers 8 bases. Germline lookup yields CDR1 MDHEN and CDR2 SYDVKM. The CDR3 is 15 residues long. V shed 4 bases, J shed 3 bases, and the junction held 8 bases outside the gene matches. CDR3 nucleotides: TGTGCCAGCAGTTCCCCCGGGACAGGACACTACGAGCAGTACTTC. This translates into CASSSPGTGHYEQYF.

V and J are TRBV7-9 and TRBJ2-7; 7 bases line up with TRBD1. This CDR3 spans 15 amino acids. Trimming cost V 1 base and J 0 bases; bases outside gene matches: 3. Germline values: CDR1 SEHNR, CDR2 FQNEAQ (reference sequence). CDR3 loop: CASSLGGTASYEQYF. In nucleotides, the CDR3 is TGTGCCAGCAGCTTAGGGGGGACAGCCTCCTACGAGCAGTACTTC. Looking up the rest from reference TRBV7-9 and TRBJ2-7 gives the full variable domain: DTGVSQNPRHKITKRGQNVTFRCDPISEHNRLYWYRQTLGQGPEFLTYFQNEAQLEKSRLLSDRFSAERPKGSFSTLEIQRTEQGDSAMYLCASSLGGTASYEQYFGPGTRLTVT.

This chain links TRBV21-1 with TRBJ2-6; TRBD1, the table's D call, was not compared with the DNA. TRBV21-1 is reported as a pseudogene. This CDR3 is 21 amino acids long. The DNA for the CDR3 is TGTGCCAGCAGCCCCACGTTTACGGACAGGAGAGCCTTTACTGGGGCCAACGTCCTGACTTTC. It is translated as CASSPTFTDRRAFTGANVLTF.

The chain employs TRBV30 and TRBJ1-5; 7 nucleotides agree with TRBD1. Losses at the gene ends were 2 bases for V and 1 base for J; bases not matched to a gene: 11. CDR1 and CDR2 from the germline V gene are GTSNPN and SVGIG (reference sequence). The CDR3 covers 17 residues. The CDR3 coding sequence is TGTGCCTGGAGTACCCCCGGACAGGTCATAAGCAATCAGCCCCAGCATTTT. It is translated as CAWSTPGQVISNQPQHF.

The V gene is TRBV21-1, the J gene TRBJ2-7; the D segment call TRBD2 is taken from the table without a DNA check. TRBV21-1 is termed a pseudogene. The CDR3 sequence is 15 residues long. CDR3 sequence reads: CASSNSGRAPYEQYF. The CDR3 DNA follows: TGTGCCAGCAGCAATAGCGGGAGGGCCCCCTACGAGCAGTACTTC.

This chain connects TRBV5-6 to TRBJ1-2; D gene unclear. CDR1 and CDR2 from the germline V gene are SGHDT and YYEEEE. Trimming took off 0 bases at V and 6 bases at J, with 12 bases between the two ends. The CDR3 runs to 14 residues. CDR3 in DNA: TGTGCCAGCAGCTTGGGTCAGCTGAACGATGGCTACACCTTC. This codes for CASSLGQLNDGYTF.

This clone was found once. The chain is built from TRBV4-3 and TRBJ2-3; 12 bases map to TRBD2. This CDR3 is built from 20 residues. V was clipped by 5 bases and J by 0 bases; unmatched bases: 15. In germline, CDR1 is LGHNA, CDR2 YSLEER. CDR3: CASSADRVELAGGSTDTQYF. The CDR3 DNA follows: TGCGCCAGCAGCGCAGACAGGGTAGAACTAGCGGGAGGTAGCACAGATACGCAGTATTTT.

This clone has only one observation. The chain joins TRBV5-1 to TRBJ2-1; TRBD2 aligns across 7 bases. Unmatched junction bases numbered 6, after V lost 2 bases and J lost 1 base. Germline V gives CDR1 SGHRS, CDR2 YFSETQ. The CDR3 is 16 amino acids. DNA for the CDR3: TGCGCCAGCAGCTTTTCAGCGGGGTCATCCTACAATGAGCAGTTCTTC. Its protein product is CASSFSAGSSYNEQFF. Full variable domain (remainder filled in from reference TRBV5-1 and TRBJ2-1): KAGVTQTPRYLIKTRGQQVTLSCSPISGHRSVSWYQQTPGQGLQFLFEYFSETQRNKGNFPGRFSGRQFSNSRSEMNVSTLELGDSALYLCASSFSAGSSYNEQFFGPGTRLTVL.

The rearrangement links TRBV5-1 to TRBJ2-1; TRBD2 matches at 7 bases. Germline-derived CDR1 and CDR2 are SGHRS and YFSETQ. CDR3 length: 18 residues. V shed 1 base and J 0 bases; nucleotides not matched to a gene: 10. The CDR3 loop is CASSLNYLAGPSYNEQFF. CDR3 in DNA: TGCGCCAGCAGCTTGAACTATTTAGCGGGTCCCTCCTACAATGAGCAGTTCTTC.

This chain links TRBV12-5 with TRBJ2-3; no firm D call. This CDR3 is built from 18 residues. Germline values: CDR1 LGHNT, CDR2 FRNRAP. Trimming removed 2 bases from V and 2 bases from J, with 20 bases in between. CDR3 region: CASGLIPGRDTLTDTQYF. In DNA, the CDR3 is TGTGCTAGTGGTTTGATCCCGGGCCGCGATACCCTCACAGATACGCAGTATTTT.